This T cell receptor beta chain came from a study of T-cell memory formation after mild COVID-19. As to this clonotype: Its antigen is still unknown.

UMIs and sample barcodes were carried by the TCR alpha and TCR beta cDNA libraries that 5'RACE produced using constant-segment primers. One entry per CDR3 protein, called by TCRdb with MiXCR from the 5' RACE reads. The sample carries roughly 240,000 distinct CDR3 sequences, 15% to 19% recorded once. Regarding the study as a whole: Cross-reactive memory appears to have joined, as suggested by some responding clones showing up in pre-infection memory. CM and EM subsets held most contracting CD4+ clones; EMRA held CD8+ ones.

CDR3 size: 16 residues. Germline V gene lookup returns CDR1 MNHEY and CDR2 SVGEGT. V lost 5 bases and J 4 bases, leaving 20 bases between the germline ends. The sequencing input was PBMCs or a T cell subset sorted from them (not recorded which). The chain recombines TRBV6-2 or TRBV6-3 with TRBJ2-5, with D perhaps TRBD2 (6 bases). This receptor was taken from an adult woman who had mild COVID-19 (a few samples of this study predate the infection). Cell type and time point are not known. CDR3 protein: CASSTDFSSARETQYF. In DNA form, the CDR3 reads TGTGCCAGCAGTACCGACTTCTCTAGCGCCCGAGAGACCCAGTACTTC.